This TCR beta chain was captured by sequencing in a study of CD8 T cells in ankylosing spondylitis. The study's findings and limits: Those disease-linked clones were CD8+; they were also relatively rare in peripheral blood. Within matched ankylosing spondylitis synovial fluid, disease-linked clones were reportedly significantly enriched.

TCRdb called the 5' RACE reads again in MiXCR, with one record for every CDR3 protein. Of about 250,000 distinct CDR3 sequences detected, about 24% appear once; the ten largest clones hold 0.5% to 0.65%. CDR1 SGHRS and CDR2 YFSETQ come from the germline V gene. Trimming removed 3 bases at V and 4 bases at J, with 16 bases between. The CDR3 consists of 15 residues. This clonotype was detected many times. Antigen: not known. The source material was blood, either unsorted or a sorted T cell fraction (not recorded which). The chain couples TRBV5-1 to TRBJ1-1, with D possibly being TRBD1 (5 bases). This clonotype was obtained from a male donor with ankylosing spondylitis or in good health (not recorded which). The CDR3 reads CASSYLSREGTEAFF. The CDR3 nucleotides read TGCGCCAGCAGCTACCTAAGCAGGGAGGGCACTGAAGCTTTCTTT.